The entry that follows covers one T cell receptor (beta chain) sequence. This clonotype was counted between two and nine times. Its binding antigen is unknown. Base qualities are missing; no much larger clone stands one base away. The donors were roughly 38 Caucasian individuals from Russia, aged roughly 6 to 100 years, who were systemically healthy. Around 10 milliliters of peripheral blood were collected from each donor into EDTA-treated Vacutainer tubes. Ficoll-Paque density-gradient centrifugation was used to isolate PBMCs, with at least 7 million per sample. Trizol reagent was used to extract total RNA from the PBMCs, yielding at least 6 micrograms per sample. The percentages of naive CD45RAhigh/CD27high T cells were determined by flow cytometry on a PBMC aliquot from every donor. The library was prepared using 5' RACE. The sequencer was an Illumina HiSeq 2500. A second 7 to 11 cycle PCR used a sample-barcoded 5' primer and a J-beta primer mix. A template-switch 5' adaptor carrying 12 random nucleotides introduced a unique molecular identifier onto each TCR beta cDNA molecule. Each sample yielded at least 3 million CDR3-containing paired-end reads. The Mint cDNA synthesis kit, primed by a TRBC-specific oligonucleotide, was used to synthesize first-strand cDNA from all RNA. Following uracil-DNA glycosylase treatment, all cDNA underwent a first 18-cycle PCR with the universal primers M1SS and BC2_uni_R. The authors' analysis ran thus. For normalization, 1 million high-quality reads, each with a distinct molecular identifier, were randomly selected from each sample. Reads with shared molecular identifiers were discarded instead of being binned into consensus sequences. MiTCR, with a Q25 quality threshold and the strictest error-elimination algorithm, was used for CDR3 identification, clonotype clustering and error correction. A nonparametric unseen species model with Euler transformation was used to estimate lower-bound total TCR beta diversity. TCRdb took the public reads, trimmed them with fastp at Q25, ran MiXCR for clone calling and kept in-frame beta chains. Entries that share a CDR3 protein sequence are merged under the most common genes and DNA. The V and J calls, along with clone size, are taken from TCRdb and not from the paper's own processing. A total of hundreds of thousands of distinct CDR3 sequences appear in this sample, less than 25% of them only once. Approximately 8.7% of the sample lies in the top ten.

Looking up the germline V gene yields CDR1 SQVTM and CDR2 ANQGSEA. V loses 4 bases of germline sequence and J loses 2 bases, and the interval between the two ends is 14 bases. The CDR3 runs 14 residues from the cysteine to the phenylalanine. The CDR3 DNA has 42 bases and is translated from base 1. This entry belongs to a study of blood T cells in healthy people across ages (dated by TCRdb to the mid-2010s). With regard to the full study: Template switching captured roughly one uniquely barcoded TCR beta cDNA molecule per two T cells in model experiments. The study measured age-related changes in TCR beta repertoire diversity using deep sequencing normalized with unique cDNA molecular identifiers. The donors were divided into four age groups: young (average 16 years), middle-aged (around 41), aged (roughly 60) and long-lived (roughly 82). The study analyzed two additional independent replicas of 1 million unique cDNA reads from the same blood draw for two donors, one aged 18 to 30 and one aged 80 or older. The research as a whole found: As age increased, observed TCR beta diversity per million T cells dropped in a roughly linear way, and a significant reduction was already evident by age about 40. The long-lived group showed more naive CD4+ T cells, fewer expanded clones and increased TCR diversity than the aged group, suggesting age selection. Because donor CMV infection status was unknown, age-related changes in expanded clonotypes were potentially confounded. Estimates of total diversity based on one million sequenced T cells were regarded as lower bounds and as underestimates. Because profiling used bulk unsorted PBMCs, naive and antigen-experienced compartments could not be compared conclusively. Observed TCR beta diversity correlated strongly with the percentage of naive T cells measured by flow cytometry.

These data were also filed under a second study, of T cells of mothers and their children. The second paper further reports: Donors were nine systemically healthy Caucasian individuals: three mothers and their six children. cDNA synthesis used all of the extracted RNA, with 1.5 ug of RNA in each 15 ul reaction. In the second PCR, the M1S primer introduced both the sample barcodes and 2-4 random nucleotides. Each mother yielded over 9.5 million TCR beta CDR3 reads and each child a few million reads. TCR recombination output is similarly shaped by thymic selection in related and unrelated pairs, with a minor effect exerted by inherited differences. Normalized repertoire overlap was always found to be slightly, but never significantly, higher in related mother-child pairs than in unrelated mother-child pairs. Persistent microchimeric T cell clones were not detected, at a sensitivity of approximately 100 clones per million clonotypes. Deep NGS was used in the study to compare the TCR beta repertoires of mothers and children and to look for features that separate related mother-child pairs from unrelated individuals. Mothers averaged 40 +/- 4 years of age and children averaged around 11 +/- 4 years. After adapters were ligated using NEBNext reagents, the libraries underwent 100+100 nt paired-end sequencing on an Illumina HiSeq 2000. To avoid cross-contamination, the mother libraries and the child libraries were prepared a month apart and sequenced in separate runs. For each donor, between about 450,000 and 2,300,000 distinct TCR beta clonotypes were identified. Naive TCR beta clonotypes were estimated from low-frequency clonotypes matched to each donor's FACS-determined naive share, without sorting.

The TCR sequence derives from a boy aged 5 to 17 in good health. The sequenced sample consisted of blood. The chain is encoded by TRBV29-1 joined to TRBJ2-5, with the D call perhaps TRBD1 or TRBD2, as 5 bases match in each case. In nucleotides, the sequence is TGCAGCGTTGCGGTGGGACCCGGGCAAGAGACCCAGTACTTC. Translated, this gives CSVAVGPGQETQYF.